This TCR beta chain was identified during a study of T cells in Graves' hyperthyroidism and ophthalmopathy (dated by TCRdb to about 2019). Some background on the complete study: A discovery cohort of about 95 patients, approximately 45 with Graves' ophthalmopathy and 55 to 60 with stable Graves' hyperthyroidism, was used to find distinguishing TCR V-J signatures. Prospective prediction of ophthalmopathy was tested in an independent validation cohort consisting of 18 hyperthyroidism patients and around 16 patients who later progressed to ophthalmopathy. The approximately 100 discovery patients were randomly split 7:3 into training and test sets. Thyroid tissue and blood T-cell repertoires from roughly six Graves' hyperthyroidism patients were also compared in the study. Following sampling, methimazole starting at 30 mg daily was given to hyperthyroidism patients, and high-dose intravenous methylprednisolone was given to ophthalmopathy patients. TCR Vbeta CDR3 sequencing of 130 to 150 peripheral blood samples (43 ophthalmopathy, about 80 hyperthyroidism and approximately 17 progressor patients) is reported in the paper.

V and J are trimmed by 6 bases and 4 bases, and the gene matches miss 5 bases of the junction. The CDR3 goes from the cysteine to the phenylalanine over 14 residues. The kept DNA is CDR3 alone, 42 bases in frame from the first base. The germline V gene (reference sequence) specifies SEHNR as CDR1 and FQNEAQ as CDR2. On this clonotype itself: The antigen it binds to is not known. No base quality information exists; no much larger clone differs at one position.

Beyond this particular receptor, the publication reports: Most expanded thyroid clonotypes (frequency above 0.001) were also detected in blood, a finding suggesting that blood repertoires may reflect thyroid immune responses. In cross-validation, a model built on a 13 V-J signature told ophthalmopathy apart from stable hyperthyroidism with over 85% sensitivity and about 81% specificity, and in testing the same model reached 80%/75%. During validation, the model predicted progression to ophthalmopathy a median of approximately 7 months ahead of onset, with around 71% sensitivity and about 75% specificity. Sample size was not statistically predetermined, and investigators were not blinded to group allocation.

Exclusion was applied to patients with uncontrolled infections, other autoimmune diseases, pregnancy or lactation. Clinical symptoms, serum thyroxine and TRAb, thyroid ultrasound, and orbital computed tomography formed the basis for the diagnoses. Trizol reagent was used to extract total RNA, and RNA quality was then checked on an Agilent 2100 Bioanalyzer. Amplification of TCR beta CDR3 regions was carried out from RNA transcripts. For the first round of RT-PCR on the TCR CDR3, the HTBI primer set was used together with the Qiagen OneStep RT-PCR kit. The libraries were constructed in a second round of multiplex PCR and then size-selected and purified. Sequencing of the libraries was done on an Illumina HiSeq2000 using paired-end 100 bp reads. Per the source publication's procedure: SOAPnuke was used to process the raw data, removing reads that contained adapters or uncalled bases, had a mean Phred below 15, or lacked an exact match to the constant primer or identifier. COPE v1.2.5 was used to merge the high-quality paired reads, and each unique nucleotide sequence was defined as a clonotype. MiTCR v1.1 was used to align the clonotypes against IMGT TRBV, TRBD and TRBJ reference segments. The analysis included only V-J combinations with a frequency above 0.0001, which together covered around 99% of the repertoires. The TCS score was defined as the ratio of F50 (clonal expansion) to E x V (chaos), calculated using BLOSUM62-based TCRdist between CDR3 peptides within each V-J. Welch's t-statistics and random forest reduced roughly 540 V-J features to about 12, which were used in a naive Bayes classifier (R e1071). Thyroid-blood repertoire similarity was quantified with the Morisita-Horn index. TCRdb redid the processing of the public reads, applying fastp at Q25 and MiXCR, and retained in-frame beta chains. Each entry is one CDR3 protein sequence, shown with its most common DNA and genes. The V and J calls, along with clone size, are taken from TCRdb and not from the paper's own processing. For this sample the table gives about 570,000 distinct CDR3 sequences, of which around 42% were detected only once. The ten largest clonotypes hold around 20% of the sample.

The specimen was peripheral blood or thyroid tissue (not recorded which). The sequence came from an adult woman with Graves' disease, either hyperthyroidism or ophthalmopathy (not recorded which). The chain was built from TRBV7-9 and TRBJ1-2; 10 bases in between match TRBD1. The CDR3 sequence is CASSGGQGSYGYTF. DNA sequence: TGTGCCAGCAGTGGGGGACAGGGGAGCTATGGCTACACCTTC.